These T cell receptor beta chains were read from a single sample in a study of tumor and adjacent non-tumor tissue in lung cancer. TCRdb re-analysed the multiplex PCR reads in MiXCR, keeping a single row per CDR3 protein. The sample yields some 100,000 distinct CDR3 sequences, 60% to 70% seen once. The specimen was distant non-tumor lung tissue. Receptors originate from a man between 60 and 70 years old with non-small cell lung cancer. Each CDR3 is given with its conserved first and last residue. Fields, in order: CDR3 length, J gene, V gene, CDR3 protein.

14,TRBJ2-1,TRBV12-3/TRBV12-4,CASRYDRGHNEQLF
12,TRBJ1-2,TRBV12-3/TRBV12-4,CASSTQLGGYTF
15,TRBJ1-1,TRBV5-1,CASSLDRAMSAEAFF
16,TRBJ2-1,TRBV6-1,CASIVWEAGENNEQFF
15,TRBJ2-1,TRBV6-2/TRBV6-3,CASSAGEWLYNEQFF
13,TRBJ2-7,TRBV12-3/TRBV12-4,CVSSPTVQYDQYF
12,TRBJ2-1,TRBV12-3/TRBV12-4,CASSFSINEQFF
14,TRBJ1-1,TRBV12-3/TRBV12-4,CVISPIRVGAEAFF
13,TRBJ1-4,TRBV7-9,CASSLDGPEKLFF
15,TRBJ2-7,TRBV10-3,CAISEMKDSGNEQYF
14,TRBJ2-1,TRBV5-1,CASSLTGTYNEQFF
14,TRBJ2-7,TRBV29-1,CSVAGTGASYERYF
14,TRBJ2-3,TRBV11-3,CASIGLAAPDTQYF
14,TRBJ2-3,TRBV11-3,CASCLVGCADTQYF
15,TRBJ1-4,TRBV6-5,CASSYAGTGNEELFF
14,TRBJ1-4,TRBV6-6,CVSKDGTKNEKLLF
16,TRBJ2-3,TRBV11-2,CASSPGLVIFRDTQYF
18,TRBJ2-7,TRBV27,CASSSRTPWLAGVREQYF
16,TRBJ2-7,TRBV6-2/TRBV6-3,CASSSTRTGGGYERYF
15,TRBJ2-2,TRBV6-2/TRBV6-3,CARRPSGGPTGELFF
12,TRBJ1-6,TRBV4-1,CASSQDGSPLHF
13,TRBJ2-7,TRBV12-3/TRBV12-4,CASSLNLLGEQYF
12,TRBJ1-1,TRBV29-1,CSAARTGVLQTF
16,TRBJ2-3,TRBV29-1,CSVDSPSGSFADTQYF